The 32 T cell receptor beta chains below all came from one sample that was sequenced in a study of cytomegalovirus exposure and HLA in healthy donors. Primers: 60 Vbeta forward and 13 Jbeta reverse. The data were produced by immunoSEQ multiplex PCR, yet TCRdb's version contains in-frame clones alone and is incomplete. The repertoire holds some 240,000 clones, around 90% seen once, with less than 2% in the top ten. The specimen sequenced was PBMCs. The receptors stem from a girl aged 2 to 10 in good health and CMV-seronegative.

CDR3 residues: CASSSTPRTTTGNEQFF. The CDR3, as DNA: TGTGCCAGCAGCTCCACCCCCAGGACTACGACCGGGAATGAGCAGTTCTTC. The rearrangement joins TRBV13 to TRBJ2-1; maybe TRBD2 (6 bases). CDR1 is PRHDT and CDR2 is FYEKMQ in the germline V gene (reference sequence). Deletions cut 4 bases from V and 7 bases from J, with 23 bases between. The length of the CDR3 is 17 residues.

This chain joins TRBV5-1 and TRBJ1-1, with no clear D. With 2 bases removed from V and 4 bases from J, the gap between germline ends came to 12 bases. The germline V gene encodes CDR1 SGHRS and CDR2 YFSETQ. The CDR3 is made up of 14 amino acids. The CDR3 loop is CASSLTVDATEAFF. Written as DNA, the CDR3 is TGCGCCAGCAGCTTAACAGTAGATGCCACTGAAGCTTTCTTT.

This clone appeared once. CDR3 nucleotide sequence: TGTGCCAGCAGCTTAGAGGGGACAGTCTATAATCAGCCCCAGCATTTT. Encoded protein: CASSLEGTVYNQPQHF. This chain uses TRBV7-9 with TRBJ1-5, with 7 bases identical to TRBD1. Germline CDR1 reads SEHNR; CDR2 reads FQNEAQ (reference sequence). This CDR3 spans 16 amino acids. V shed 1 base, J shed 4 bases, and the junction held 7 bases outside the gene matches.

The chain links TRBV6-5 to TRBJ2-1, with 16 bases identical to TRBD2. CDR3 size: 15 residues. V lost 2 bases, J lost 11 bases, and 3 bases stayed unmatched. The germline CDR1 and CDR2 sequences are MNHEY and SVGAGI. The CDR3 region has the DNA TGTGCCAGCAGTTACGGGACTAGCGGGGGGGTTAAGCAGTTCTTC. Its protein is CASSYGTSGGVKQFF.

The V gene is TRBV6-5, the J gene TRBJ2-7; 8 positions agree with TRBD1. Trimming removed 6 bases from V and 1 base from J; junction bases left unmatched: 5. The V gene's germline CDR1 is MNHEY and CDR2 SVGAGI. The CDR3 sequence is 14 residues long. The CDR3, as DNA: TGTGCCAGCAGAGGACAGGGCCGGTCCTACGAGCAGTACTTC. Its protein product is CASRGQGRSYEQYF.

CDR3 nucleotides: TGTGCCAGCAGTGTAAAGGGGATGAACACTGAAGCTTTCTTT. Translating gives CASSVKGMNTEAFF. The J gene is TRBJ1-1, the V gene TRBV6-5; tentatively, D is TRBD1 (5 bases). Trimming took off 5 bases at V and 0 bases at J, with 10 bases between the two ends. Germline lookup yields CDR1 MNHEY and CDR2 SVGAGI. The length of the CDR3 is 14 residues.

This chain's CDR3 is CAWSVPGIRDGTGELFF. CDR3 DNA: TGTGCCTGGAGTGTACCGGGAATACGCGATGGCACCGGGGAGCTGTTTTTT. The chain is built from TRBV30 and TRBJ2-2; D is perhaps TRBD2 (5 bases). The germline CDR1 and CDR2 sequences are GTSNPN and SVGIG (reference sequence). The CDR3 totals 17 residues. The V and J ends lost 0 bases and 4 bases respectively, with 18 bases between them. The variable domain in full, with the rest retrieved from reference TRBV30 and TRBJ2-2, is SQTIHQWPATLVQPVGSPLSLECTVEGTSNPNLYWYRQAAGRGLQLLFYSVGIGQISSEVPQNLSASRPQDRQFILSSKKLLLSDSGFYLCAWSVPGIRDGTGELFFGEGSRLTVL.

V usage is TRBV7-8 and J usage is TRBJ1-3; weak D call: TRBD1 (5 bases). The CDR3 sequence is 16 residues long. V lost 4 bases to trimming and J lost 5 bases, with 18 bases between them. Germline V CDR1 and CDR2: SGHVS, FQNEAQ. CDR3 sequence (DNA): TGTGCCAGCAGCTCTTTAATGGAAGGGACTAGAAACACCATATATTTT. Translating it yields CASSSLMEGTRNTIYF.

The rearrangement uses TRBV10-3 and TRBJ1-1, with TRBD1 as a possible D gene (5 bases). Germline-derived CDR1 and CDR2 are ENHRY and SYGVKD. The CDR3 is 13 amino acids. Between the trimmed V and J ends, which lost 3 bases and 8 bases, there was a span of 13 bases. Here the CDR3 reads CAISDQGETEAFF. In DNA form, the CDR3 reads TGTGCCATCAGTGACCAGGGCGAGACAGAAGCTTTCTTT.

The chain uses TRBV29-1 and TRBJ2-1, with 9 bases aligning to TRBD1. V shed 3 bases and J 2 bases; nucleotides not matched to a gene: 17. CDR1 and CDR2 (germline): SQVTM, ANQGSEA. The CDR3 runs 19 residues. CDR3: CSVEGWDRVLKLPYNEQFF. The DNA of the CDR3 is TGCAGCGTTGAGGGGTGGGACAGGGTCTTAAAACTACCCTACAATGAGCAGTTCTTC.

The V gene is TRBV6-1, the J gene TRBJ1-2; no reliable D call. Germline loops: CDR1 MNHNS, CDR2 SASEGT. Trimming left V 4 bases short and J 4 bases short, with 16 bases between. The CDR3 length is 15 residues. The CDR3 DNA follows: TGTGCCAGCAGTGGGAGGGTAAGGGAATCCTATGGCTACACCTTC. This translates into CASSGRVRESYGYTF.

This chain uses TRBV5-4 with TRBJ2-3, with 9 positions matching TRBD2. The CDR3 is 18 residues long. Trimming cost V 4 bases and J 1 base; bases outside gene matches: 13. In germline, CDR1 is SGHNT, CDR2 YYREEE (reference sequence). The CDR3 region has the DNA TGTGCCAGCAGCGCCAGGTCGGTAGCGGGGGCCCGCACAGATACGCAGTATTTT. Amino acids: CASSARSVAGARTDTQYF.

The chain links TRBV7-2 to TRBJ2-5; no clear D. The V and J ends lost 3 bases and 5 bases respectively, with 13 bases between them. Germline CDR1 SGHTA, CDR2 FQGNSA. This CDR3 region has 14 residues. CDR3 sequence reads: CASSFRVHRETQYF. The CDR3 nucleotides are TGTGCCAGCAGCTTCCGGGTTCATCGGGAGACCCAGTACTTC.

This chain joins TRBV6-8 and TRBJ1-5, with D maybe TRBD1 (6 bases). The germline V gene encodes CDR1 MNHGY and CDR2 SAAAGT. V was cut by 8 bases and J by 7 bases, with 15 bases left in between. CDR3 length equals 13 residues. The CDR3 reads CASGWGRKQPQHF. CDR3 nucleotide sequence: TGTGCCAGCGGTTGGGGGCGGAAACAGCCCCAGCATTTT.

The chain is built from TRBV27 and TRBJ2-5; a possible D gene is TRBD2 (5 bases). The end of the DNA aligns better with TRBJ2-7, so the J call may be wrong. The germline gives CDR1 MNHEY, CDR2 SMNVEV (reference sequence). This CDR3 is 13 amino acids long. CDR3 bases: TGTGCCAGCAGTTTCGGGAACACTTACGAGCAGTACTTC. Translating it yields CASSFGNTYEQYF.

The V and J genes are TRBV28 and TRBJ2-5; TRBD1 matches at 9 bases. Trimming removed 3 bases from V and 3 bases from J; junction bases left unmatched: 8. The CDR3 is 16 residues long. Germline values: CDR1 MDHEN, CDR2 SYDVKM. The CDR3 reads CASSLGGWDREETQYF. The CDR3 bases are TGTGCCAGCAGTTTGGGGGGATGGGACAGGGAAGAGACCCAGTACTTC. Based on the CDR3 plus reference TRBV28 and TRBJ2-5, the full variable domain is DVKVTQSSRYLVKRTGEKVFLECVQDMDHENMFWYRQDPGLGLRLIYFSYDVKMKEKGDIPEGYSVSREKKERFSLILESASTNQTSMYLCASSLGGWDREETQYFGPGTRLLVL.

The chain's CDR3 is CAISAKTGLAGDEQYF. In nucleotides, the CDR3 is TGTGCCATCAGTGCCAAGACAGGGCTAGCGGGGGACGAGCAGTACTTC. V is TRBV10-3 and J is TRBJ2-7; the match to TRBD2 covers 10 bases. The CDR3 is 16 residues long. Trimming cost V 4 bases and J 5 bases; bases outside gene matches: 11. Germline values: CDR1 ENHRY, CDR2 SYGVKD.

The chain couples TRBV5-6 to TRBJ2-7; D possibly corresponds to TRBD1 (6 bases). Germline lookup yields CDR1 SGHDT and CDR2 YYEEEE. The CDR3 has 13 residues. V lost 4 bases, J lost 4 bases, and 12 bases lay in between. This chain's CDR3 is CASSQGLGYEQYF. The DNA of the CDR3 is TGTGCCAGCAGCCAGGGGTTGGGGTACGAGCAGTACTTC.

The rearrangement links TRBV28 to TRBJ1-1; 8 positions match TRBD1. Trimming took 4 bases from V and 7 from J; bases not matched to a gene: 8. Germline values: CDR1 MDHEN, CDR2 SYDVKM. The CDR3 is 14 amino acids. The CDR3 loop reads CASSSTGGMIEAFF. CDR3 DNA: TGTGCCAGCAGTTCCACAGGGGGAATGATTGAAGCTTTCTTT.

The chain recombines TRBV18 with TRBJ1-1; D remains unclear. V gave up 5 bases and J gave up 1 base, with 8 bases separating them. CDR3 length: 13 residues. Germline V gene lookup returns CDR1 KGHSH and CDR2 LQKENI. CDR3 bases: TGTGCCAGCTCATACCAGGCGAACACTGAAGCTTTCTTT. It yields the protein CASSYQANTEAFF.

This clone has more than one count but fewer than ten. The chain joins TRBV5-4 to TRBJ1-1; D is undetermined. CDR1 is SGHNT, CDR2 YYREEE, per germline (reference sequence). V was cut by 4 bases and J by 3 bases, with 10 bases left in between. This CDR3 is 13 amino acids long. This CDR3 reads CASSPSSYTEAFF. The CDR3 DNA sequence: TGTGCCAGCAGCCCAAGCTCCTACACTGAAGCTTTCTTT.

This chain connects TRBV7-3 to TRBJ2-5; D possibly corresponds to TRBD2 (6 bases). V lost 5 bases and J 8 bases, leaving 12 bases between the germline ends. Per germline, CDR1 SGHTA and CDR2 FQGTGA. This CDR3 has 12 amino acids. The CDR3 region is CASSPDGLTQYF. CDR3 coding DNA: TGTGCCAGCAGCCCGGATGGACTAACCCAGTACTTC.

The rearrangement links TRBV19 to TRBJ1-1; D may be TRBD1 (5 bases). The CDR3 totals 16 residues. Trimming shortened V by 7 bases and J by 3 bases, and 21 bases separated the two germline ends. Per the germline V gene, CDR1 is LNHDA and CDR2 is SQIVND (reference sequence). In nucleotides, the CDR3 is TGTGCCAGTAAACCCCTGACTTTTGACAGCTACACTGAAGCTTTCTTT. Its translation is CASKPLTFDSYTEAFF. The variable domain in full, completed from reference TRBV19 and TRBJ1-1, reads DGGITQSPKYLFRKEGQNVTLSCEQNLNHDAMYWYRQDPGQGLRLIYYSQIVNDFQKGDIAEGYSVSREKKESFPLTVTSAQKNPTAFYLCASKPLTFDSYTEAFFGQGTRLTVV.

V gene TRBV19 combines with J gene TRBJ1-6; 9 bases are a match to TRBD1. The V gene's germline CDR1 is LNHDA and CDR2 SQIVND (reference sequence). This CDR3 has 13 residues. The junction had 8 bases not matched to a gene; V was cut back by 6 bases and J by 14 bases. Here the CDR3 reads CASRGTGPSALHF. CDR3 in DNA: TGTGCCAGTAGGGGGACAGGGCCGTCGGCCCTCCACTTT.

The chain has TRBV6-1 and TRBJ1-5, with 7 bases lining up with TRBD1. The V gene end was trimmed by 6 bases and the J gene end by 6 bases; junction bases not matched to a gene: 8. CDR1 MNHNS and CDR2 SASEGT come from the germline V gene. This CDR3 has 14 amino acids. Here the CDR3 DNA reads TGTGCCAGCAGCGTTGGACAGGCAAGTCAGCCCCAGCATTTT. It specifies CASSVGQASQPQHF.

This clone was detected only a few times. The chain couples TRBV28 to TRBJ2-7, with 7 bases aligning to TRBD1. This CDR3 contains 14 residues. CDR1 is MDHEN and CDR2 is SYDVKM in the germline V gene. With V trimmed by 6 bases and J by 5 bases, 10 bases remained unmatched. Written as DNA, the CDR3 is TGTGCCAGCAGGGACCTACAGGGGTCCCACGAGCAGTACTTC. This sequence encodes CASRDLQGSHEQYF.

The chain is built from TRBV15 and TRBJ2-3; a possible D gene is TRBD2 (5 bases). The CDR3 is 15 amino acids. V lost 0 bases and J 4 bases, leaving 11 bases between the germline ends. Germline V gene data show CDR1 as LNHNV and CDR2 as YYDKDF (reference sequence). CDR3 loop: CATSREGRGPDTQYF. CDR3 in DNA: TGTGCCACCAGCAGAGAGGGTAGAGGGCCAGATACGCAGTATTTT.

The chain combines TRBV5-6 with TRBJ2-1; TRBD2 matches at 7 bases. This CDR3 is 14 amino acids long. With 0 bases clipped from V and 10 bases from J, the junction kept 7 bases outside the gene matches. CDR1 is SGHDT, CDR2 YYEEEE, per germline. Here the CDR3 reads CASSLVGLVDEQFF. The CDR3 DNA sequence: TGTGCCAGCAGCTTGGTAGGACTAGTAGACGAGCAGTTCTTC.

V usage is TRBV18 and J usage is TRBJ2-1; possible D gene TRBD2, 5 bases. The V end lost 3 bases, the J end lost 10 bases, and 13 bases lay between the germline ends. CDR1 and CDR2 from the germline V gene are KGHSH and LQKENI. This CDR3 has 13 amino acids. This CDR3 is CASSPDSKLEQFF. CDR3 sequence (DNA): TGTGCCAGCTCACCGGACTCAAAACTAGAGCAGTTCTTC.

The chain links TRBV2 to TRBJ2-1, with 13 bases that match TRBD2. This CDR3 is 15 amino acids long. From germline, CDR1 is SNHLY and CDR2 FYNNEI. Trimming cost V 7 bases and J 8 bases; bases outside gene matches: 8. The CDR3 protein is CASTTRTSGSHEQFF. CDR3 nucleotides: TGTGCCAGCACCACACGGACTAGCGGGAGTCATGAGCAGTTCTTC.

The rearrangement uses TRBV15 and TRBJ1-4, with a tentative D call TRBD1 (6 bases). Germline V gene data show CDR1 as LNHNV and CDR2 as YYDKDF (reference sequence). This CDR3 has 14 amino acids. Deletions cut 3 bases from V and 6 bases from J, with 11 bases between. The CDR3 spells CATSRRGGDEKLFF. CDR3 DNA: TGTGCCACCAGCAGGAGGGGGGGGGATGAAAAACTGTTTTTT.

The chain recombines TRBV7-8 with TRBJ2-3; TRBD2 is a possible D gene (7 bases). Germline CDR1 SGHVS, CDR2 FQNEAQ. CDR3 length: 16 amino acids. The germline V and J ends were trimmed by 5 bases and 1 base, with 16 bases remaining between them. Here the CDR3 DNA reads TGTGCCAGCAGCCCCCGAGGGGGGGGCCGCACAGATACGCAGTATTTT. Its translation: CASSPRGGGRTDTQYF. The variable domain in full, completed from reference TRBV7-8 and TRBJ2-3, reads GAGVSQSPRYKVAKRGQDVALRCDPISGHVSLFWYQQALGQGPEFLTYFQNEAQLDKSGLPSDRFFAERPEGSVSTLKIQRTQQEDSAVYLCASSPRGGGRTDTQYFGPGTRLTVL.